The clone carrying this T cell receptor beta chain was observed a handful of times. This entry comes from a study of tumor and adjacent non-tumor tissue in lung cancer. Study overall: Samples averaged roughly 4.4 million productive TCRbeta reads each.

Three rounds of nested PCR, following a modified ARM-PCR protocol, produced the TCRbeta library. TCRdb reanalysed the multiplex PCR reads using MiXCR and keeps one entry per CDR3 protein. Among more than 85,000 distinct CDR3 sequences listed, roughly 73% were seen once. J lost 9 bases, V lost 0 bases, and 7 bases had no gene match. In germline, CDR1 is SGHKS, CDR2 YYEKEE (reference sequence). This CDR3 region has 15 residues. RNA was extracted from bulk tissue without any cell sorting. The chain has TRBV5-5 and TRBJ2-1; 9 bases are a match to TRBD2. The sequencing input was lung tumor tissue. The clonotype was recovered from a woman aged 55-70 years with non-small cell lung cancer. The CDR3 DNA sequence: TGTGCCAGCAGCTTGGCCGGGCGGGGGGGCCGTGAGCAGTTCTTC. Translated: CASSLAGRGGREQFF.